The 17 T cell receptor beta chains in this list originate from one sample, sequenced in a study of post-analysis software for immune sequencing data. Study-wide points: TRBV5-6, TRBV5-1 and TRBV20-1 were among four or five TRBV segments more frequent in patients than controls.

No cognate antigen is known for these TCRs. Incorporated into the TCR beta cDNA libraries were unique molecular identifiers, which served to reduce PCR and sequencing biases. TCRdb fed the PCR reads into MiXCR, producing one record per CDR3 protein. The table lists hundreds of thousands of distinct CDR3 sequences, 55% to 60% of them singletons. The sample consisted of blood. The origin of the receptors is a girl under 10 years old with multiple sclerosis.

The chain uses TRBV27 and TRBJ1-1; 7 bases align to TRBD1. The CDR3 consists of 12 residues. Trimming cost V 6 bases and J 7 bases; bases outside gene matches: 5. CDR1 MNHEY and CDR2 SMNVEV come from the germline V gene (reference sequence). The CDR3 region has the DNA TGTGCCAGCAGGATACAGGGGAGTGAAGCTTTCTTT. Residues: CASRIQGSEAFF.

V is TRBV12-3 or TRBV12-4 and J is TRBJ1-1; maybe TRBD1 (6 bases). Between the trimmed V and J ends, which lost 7 bases and 0 bases, there was a span of 18 bases. The CDR3 totals 16 residues. The DNA of the CDR3 is TGTGCCAGCACACCCTTGGGCTGGGACATGAACACTGAAGCTTTCTTT. It translates to CASTPLGWDMNTEAFF.

In its sample, this clonotype was seen a few times. CDR3 DNA sequence: TGTGCCAGCAGCCAATATGTTGACAGGGCGAACACCGGGGAGCTGTTTTTT. Translating gives CASSQYVDRANTGELFF. The chain carries TRBV4-2 and TRBJ2-2; 7 nucleotides match TRBD1. Trimming cost V 2 bases and J 0 bases; bases outside gene matches: 6. There are 17 residues in the CDR3. Germline V gives CDR1 LGHNA, CDR2 YNFKEQ.

This clonotype was seen only once. This chain links TRBV25-1 with TRBJ2-4, with 8 bases lining up with TRBD1. The J call is in doubt because the DNA end fits TRBJ2-7 better. The germline gives CDR1 MGHDK, CDR2 SYGVNS. The CDR3 is 17 residues long. The CDR3 sequence is CASSGGTGGIRTYEQYF. CDR3 in DNA: TGTGCCAGCAGTGGGGGGACAGGTGGAATAAGAACCTACGAGCAGTACTTC.

CDR3 sequence reads: CASSTGPGYTF. The CDR3 region has the DNA TGTGCCAGTAGTACGGGTCCTGGCTACACCTTC. The chain joins TRBV19 to TRBJ1-2; D not resolved. The CDR3 runs to 11 residues. V lost 4 bases and J lost 7, with 7 bases in between. Germline V gene data show CDR1 as LNHDA and CDR2 as SQIVND (reference sequence).

Comments on this clonotype: One end of the junction does not line up with germline, which may come from a read error. The chain combines TRBV7-2 with TRBJ2-3; TRBD2 matches at 9 bases. Germline loops: CDR1 SGHTA, CDR2 FQGNSA. The CDR3 extends over 15 amino acids. The CDR3 region is CASSHSGRGEDTQYF. The CDR3 nucleotides are TGTGCGAGCAGCCATAGCGGGAGAGGGGAAGATACGCAGTATTTT.

This clonotype was picked up a small number of times. The rearrangement uses TRBV7-9 and TRBJ2-1; 7 nucleotides match TRBD1. This CDR3 is 12 amino acids long. CDR1 and CDR2 from the germline V gene are SEHNR and FQNEAQ (reference sequence). V gave up 5 bases and J gave up 10 bases; unmatched junction bases: 5. Here the CDR3 reads CASSRTGEEQFF. In nucleotides, the CDR3 is TGTGCCAGCAGCCGAACAGGGGAGGAGCAGTTCTTC.

The chain recombines TRBV4-2 with TRBJ2-3, with 8 bases identical to TRBD1. The CDR3 totals 15 residues. CDR1 is LGHNA and CDR2 is YNFKEQ in the germline V gene. Unmatched junction bases numbered 5, after V lost 2 bases and J lost 4 bases. The CDR3 loop reads CASSQPGTGADTQYF. The CDR3 coding sequence is TGTGCCAGCAGCCAACCCGGGACAGGCGCAGATACGCAGTATTTT.

This clonotype was detected only a few times. The CDR3 region has the DNA TGTGCCAGCTCACCACCGTCGGGGGCTAAAGAGACCCAGTACTTC. Translation gives CASSPPSGAKETQYF. This sequence joins TRBV18 and TRBJ2-5; tentatively, D is TRBD1 or TRBD2 (6 bases each). CDR1 KGHSH and CDR2 LQKENI come from the germline V gene. The CDR3 extends over 15 amino acids. V was pared by 0 bases and J by 3 bases, with 11 bases between.

As for this clonotype: Compared with germline, one end of the junction differs, possibly owing to a read error. The V and J genes are TRBV25-1 and TRBJ2-7, with D possibly called TRBD1 or TRBD2 (7 bases each). Germline V gene data show CDR1 as MGHDK and CDR2 as SYGVNS. CDR3 length equals 14 residues. The CDR3 reads CASSAAGQLYGQYF. As DNA, the CDR3 is TGTGCCAGCAGTGCAGCGGGACAGCTTTACGGGCAGTACTTC.

This chain uses TRBV7-9 with TRBJ2-4; D not resolved. The CDR3 consists of 16 residues. Trimming left V 1 base short and J 1 base short, with 11 bases between. Germline-derived CDR1 and CDR2 are SEHNR and FQNEAQ (reference sequence). In DNA, the CDR3 is TGTGCCAGCAGCTTAGTCGCGGTTCGGGCCAAAAACATTCAGTACTTC. It yields the protein CASSLVAVRAKNIQYF.

This clonotype has only a few counts. The chain employs TRBV6-5 and TRBJ1-1; 8 bases line up with TRBD1. The germline CDR1 and CDR2 sequences are MNHEY and SVGAGI. Losses at the gene ends were 8 bases for V and 4 bases for J; bases not matched to a gene: 6. CDR3 length equals 13 residues. CDR3 nucleotides: TGTGCCAGCGGAGGACAGGGTTTCACTGAAGCTTTCTTT. Protein sequence: CASGGQGFTEAFF.

This clonotype was counted only a few times. This chain connects TRBV2 to TRBJ1-2; D perhaps matches TRBD1 (6 bases). CDR3 length equals 13 residues. CDR1 SNHLY and CDR2 FYNNEI come from the germline V gene. Trimming cost V 3 bases and J 4 bases, with 9 bases left between them. CDR3 region: CASSDRGGYGYTF. The CDR3 nucleotides read TGTGCCAGCAGTGATAGGGGGGGCTATGGCTACACCTTC.

This clonotype has ten or more counts. The J gene is TRBJ2-5, the V gene TRBV20-1; D is undetermined. Germline-derived CDR1 and CDR2 are DFQATT and SNEGSKA (reference sequence). The CDR3 has 14 amino acids. V lost 0 bases, J lost 4 bases, and 12 bases lay in between. The CDR3 here is CSARDQTSSETQYF. CDR3 nucleotides: TGCAGTGCTAGAGATCAAACTTCGTCAGAGACCCAGTACTTC.

The chain joins TRBV11-2 to TRBJ2-1; TRBD1 matches 9 bases. V trimming: 4 bases; J trimming: 0 bases; junction bases outside the gene matches: 7. CDR1 SGHAT and CDR2 FQNNGV come from the germline V gene. There are 17 residues in the CDR3. The CDR3 loop reads CASSSGQGVGSYNEQFF. As DNA, the CDR3 is TGTGCCAGCAGCTCGGGACAGGGCGTAGGCTCCTACAATGAGCAGTTCTTC.

The chain has TRBV20-1 and TRBJ2-3, with 11 bases identical to TRBD2. Germline loops: CDR1 DFQATT, CDR2 SNEGSKA (reference sequence). The V segment lost 3 bases and the J segment 4 bases; nucleotides outside the gene matches: 3. There are 14 residues in the CDR3. The CDR3 loop is CSARLLAGADTQYF. The CDR3, as DNA: TGCAGTGCTAGGTTACTAGCGGGGGCAGATACGCAGTATTTT.

This clonotype came up a few times. V gene TRBV29-1 combines with J gene TRBJ2-3, with 7 bases matching TRBD1. The CDR3 is 16 residues long. Germline CDR1 SQVTM, CDR2 ANQGSEA. Unmatched junction bases numbered 8, after V lost 0 bases and J lost 2 bases. The CDR3 bases are TGCAGCGTTGAAGAGGGGGACAGCTCCATCACAGATACGCAGTATTTT. It translates to CSVEEGDSSITDTQYF.